The rows below give T cell receptor beta chains drawn from one sample of a study of regulatory T cells in long-lasting Graves disease. TCRdb re-analysed the multiplex PCR reads in MiXCR, keeping a single row per CDR3 protein. The repertoire holds approximately 500,000 distinct CDR3 sequences, with around a fifth as singletons. This specimen was peripheral blood mononuclear cells (PBMCs), taken when the disease was refractory, from a patient treated with antithyroid drugs. Every receptor here comes from a female donor with Graves disease. The CDR3 runs from the conserved cysteine through the conserved F or W. The D gene is left open where the match is weak.

>-|TRBV24-1
CATSVALNQPQHF
>-|TRBV5-1
CASSLGDLEAFF
>TRBD1|TRBV19
CASSIGDSTNYGYTF
>TRBD1|TRBV20-1
CSARHKTGDNTEAFF
>-|TRBV6-2/TRBV6-3
CASSYSYSNQPQHF
>TRBD1|TRBV24-1
CATSDSADRGLLGSCEQYF
>-|TRBV7-8
CASSSNQGSGNTIYF
>-|TRBV11-2
CASSLELFYEQYF
>-|TRBV3-1
CASSQVPLGRTRDEQYF
>-|TRBV5-1
CASSWIKDTEAFF
>-|TRBV29-1
CSVGTAPIQSYGYTF
>-|TRBV5-5
CASSTSRWDTEAFF
>TRBD1|TRBV12-3/TRBV12-4
CASRSRQGSTEAFF
>-|TRBV28
CASGGGINRHNEQFF
>-|TRBV24-1
CATSDLGSSTGEQFF
>-|TRBV30
CAWSGQGETQYF
>-|TRBV6-5
CASSYSGRGHEKLFF